These T cell receptor beta chains were read from a single sample in a study of neoadjuvant anti-PD-1 for oral cavity cancer. Repertoires were generated with immunoSEQ multiplex PCR, while TCRdb's copy carries only in-frame clones and drops some. Here the sample spans fewer than 40,000 clones, around nine tenths being singletons. This specimen was PBMCs, taken before nivolumab (anti-PD-1) treatment. These receptors all stem from a person aged 35 to 85 with oral cavity squamous cell carcinoma. Each CDR3 is given with its conserved first and last residue. Expanded clones get a size class; other rows say once, few or many, or leave the size out.

>TRBV10-3|TRBJ1-1|once
CAISAGGDGNTEAFF
>TRBV7-9|TRBJ1-6|-
CASSLEAGAYNSPLHF
>TRBV7-8|TRBJ1-1|-
CASSLAFETGVRDRTEAFF
>TRBV5-1|TRBJ1-6|once
CASSFPDRDNSPLHF
>TRBV4-3|TRBJ1-4|-
CASSQDMGETNEKLFF
>TRBV2|TRBJ2-2|-
CASSGLAVNTGELFF
>TRBV6-5|TRBJ2-3|-
CASSYQRTDTQYF
>TRBV19|TRBJ2-1|-
CASSMTSGGAYNEQFF
>TRBV2|TRBJ1-1|few
CASSIEKAFF
>TRBV28|TRBJ2-3|-
CASSLNRGSADTQYF
>TRBV9|TRBJ2-1|-
CASSVTGLNNEQFF
>TRBV5-1|TRBJ2-1|once
CASSPRTDSYNEQFF
>TRBV5-4|TRBJ2-7|-
CASSLGLAHEQYF
>TRBV4-1|TRBJ1-1|-
CASSQGGAENTEAFF
>TRBV30|TRBJ2-5|-
CAWSGGDQETQYF
>TRBV5-1|TRBJ2-5|few
CASSLTGGPKETQYF
>TRBV28|TRBJ2-6|-
CASSLLGPGGLSGANVLTF
>TRBV19|TRBJ1-1|once
CASSFLGTEAFF
>TRBV6-5|TRBJ1-1|-
CASSYVPVGTEAFF